A selection of T cell receptor beta chains follows, all from one sample in a study of early stage breast cancer tumors. Data came from immunoSEQ multiplex PCR; TCRdb stores just in-frame clones and leaves some out. The table has 5,800 or so clones, roughly 80% seen once. Material for sequencing was normal breast tissue next to the tumor. These receptors were taken from a person aged 70 to 85 with breast cancer. CDR3s include the opening cysteine and the closing phenylalanine or tryptophan. Fields, in order: clone size, J gene, V gene, D gene, CDR3 protein, CDR3 DNA. The D gene is left open where the match is weak. Some rows mark clone size as missing; the rest say once, few, many or name a class of expanded clone.

. | TRBJ1-2 | TRBV2 | . | CASSTGFYGYTF | TGTGCCAGCAGCACAGGGTTCTATGGCTACACCTTC
. | TRBJ1-1 | TRBV11-3 | . | CASSLLSSTEAFF | TGTGCCAGCAGCTTACTCTCGTCCACTGAAGCTTTCTTT
. | TRBJ1-4 | TRBV6-5 | . | CASRKGGEKLFF | TGTGCCAGCAGAAAGGGGGGGGAAAAACTGTTTTTT
once | TRBJ2-7 | TRBV29-1 | . | CSGVVGGAYEQYF | TGCAGCGGGGTTGTTGGGGGCGCCTACGAGCAGTACTTC
once | TRBJ1-4 | TRBV5-6 | TRBD1 | CASSLGQVINEKLFF | TGTGCCAGCAGCCTCGGACAGGTTATTAATGAAAAACTGTTTTTT
. | TRBJ1-2 | TRBV28 | . | CASSLDSTNYGYTF | TGTGCCAGCAGTTTAGACAGCACTAACTATGGCTACACCTTC
. | TRBJ1-5 | TRBV11-2 | . | CASSLAGRGNQPQHF | TGTGCCAGCAGCTTAGCCGGCAGGGGCAATCAGCCCCAGCATTTT
medium-sized | TRBJ1-1 | TRBV4-3 | TRBD1 | CASSQDTAGGNTEAFF | TGCGCCAGCAGCCAAGATACGGCAGGGGGCAACACTGAAGCTTTCTTT
. | TRBJ2-7 | TRBV14 | . | CASSQWAPGSGYEQYF | TGTGCCAGCAGCCAATGGGCCCCCGGGAGCGGATACGAGCAGTACTTC
. | TRBJ2-5 | TRBV11-3 | TRBD1 | CASSMGQGVQETQYF | TGTGCCAGCAGCATGGGACAGGGGGTCCAAGAGACCCAGTACTTC
. | TRBJ2-1 | TRBV10-2 | . | CASSSTLGVHNEQFF | TGCGCCAGCAGCAGCACTCTCGGGGTCCACAATGAGCAGTTCTTC
. | TRBJ2-7 | TRBV4-1 | TRBD1 | CASSYDRGPYEQYF | TGCGCCAGCAGTTACGACAGGGGCCCCTACGAGCAGTACTTC
. | TRBJ1-2 | TRBV28 | TRBD1 | CASSSGQGNYGYTF | TGTGCCAGCAGTTCAGGACAGGGGAACTATGGCTACACCTTC
once | TRBJ2-3 | TRBV27 | TRBD2 | CASNLAGGTDTQYF | TGTGCCAGCAATTTAGCGGGGGGGACAGATACGCAGTATTTT
. | TRBJ1-1 | TRBV10-3 | TRBD1 | CAISEGGGTVDTEAFF | TGTGCCATCAGTGAGGGTGGGGGGACAGTGGACACTGAAGCTTTCTTT
few | TRBJ1-6 | TRBV7-8 | TRBD1 | CASGGDRESPLHF | TGTGCCAGCGGTGGAGACAGGGAATCACCCCTCCACTTT
. | TRBJ1-3 | TRBV10-3 | TRBD1 | CAISDPGTGAGNTIYF | TGTGCCATCAGTGACCCCGGGACAGGGGCTGGAAACACCATATATTTT